These 12 T cell receptor beta chains share one sample of origin, sequenced in a study of tumor-infiltrating lymphocytes in primary liver carcinoma. Germline DNA was also extracted, with blood RNA taken from unsorted whole blood. The template, about 540 ng total RNA, yielded TCR beta cDNA made with a constant-region primer. It was through three nested multiplex PCR rounds of slightly modified ARM-PCR that TCR beta libraries arose. Amplification in the first two PCR rounds was performed using TRBV1-TRBV30 forward primers and a C-beta reverse primer for roughly 9 cycles each. One entry per CDR3 protein, called by TCRdb with MiXCR from the multiplex PCR reads. The sample gives about 320,000 distinct CDR3 sequences, 50% to 70% of which show up once; roughly 9% is in the top ten. Sequences were obtained from peripheral blood. The receptors shown here come from a man aged 40-49 years with primary liver carcinoma and hepatitis B virus infection.

The V and J genes are TRBV20-1 and TRBJ2-3, with a possible D match to TRBD2 (6 bases). Trimming cost V 6 bases and J 2 bases, with 18 bases left between them. CDR1 DFQATT and CDR2 SNEGSKA come from the germline V gene (reference sequence). The CDR3 sequence is 15 residues long. In DNA form, the CDR3 reads TGCAGTGCCCCGGATGCGGGATCTAACACAGATACGCAGTATTTT. Residues: CSAPDAGSNTDTQYF.

Comment on this clonotype: Its ends do not fully match the called genes, so a read error is possible. This sequence joins TRBV29-1 and TRBJ2-5; D is uncertain. Germline CDR1 SQVTM, CDR2 ANQGSEA. This CDR3 has 12 amino acids. The CDR3 DNA sequence: TGCAGCTCCCTTGGGCACCAAGAGACCCAGTACTTT. This gives the protein CSSLGHQETQYF.

V and J are TRBV4-2 and TRBJ2-6; D not certain. The CDR3 consists of 16 residues. Germline V gene lookup returns CDR1 LGHNA and CDR2 YNFKEQ. V lost 0 bases and J 8 bases, leaving 14 bases between the germline ends. In DNA, the CDR3 is TGTGCCAGCAGCCAAGAAGCCTTCTCTAGGTCCAACGTCCTGACTTTC. It translates to CASSQEAFSRSNVLTF.

The V call is TRBV28, the J call TRBJ1-2; 7 bases are a match to TRBD1. After removal of 10 bases from V and 4 bases from J, the junction contained 12 bases not matched to a gene. The V gene's germline CDR1 is MDHEN and CDR2 SYDVKM. This CDR3 has 14 residues. The CDR3 loop reads CANSTGAGGYGYTF. CDR3 bases: TGTGCCAACAGCACCGGGGCAGGGGGCTATGGCTACACCTTC.

A word on this clonotype: With a much larger clone just one base away, this may be a read error. This is likely a read error, given that the CDR3 carries no conserved phenylalanine or tryptophan at its end. The V gene is TRBV30, the J gene TRBJ2-7, with a tentative D call TRBD2 (6 bases). This CDR3 has 15 residues. The V gene's germline CDR1 is GTSNPN and CDR2 SVGIG (reference sequence). Trimming pared 1 base from V and 3 bases from J, leaving 16 bases between. This CDR3 reads CAWSGGVRGGYEQYL. As DNA, the CDR3 is TGTGCCTGGAGTGGGGGGGTCCGTGGGGGCTACGAGCAGTACTTA.

Points on this clonotype: This sequence may be a read error, since a much larger clone differs from it by one base. V usage is TRBV6-5 and J usage is TRBJ2-4; weak D call: TRBD1 (6 bases). CDR1 is MNHEY and CDR2 is SVGAGI in the germline V gene. CDR3 length: 16 residues. DNA for the CDR3: TGTGCCAGCAGTTACGTTGGCAGGGGCCCCAAAAGCATTCAGTACTTC. It codes for CASSYVGRGPKSIQYF.

This clonotype was counted between two and nine times. A much larger clone sits a single nucleotide away, making a read error possible. The chain links TRBV6-5 to TRBJ2-7; 11 bases match TRBD2. CDR3 length: 16 amino acids. The germline gives CDR1 MNHEY, CDR2 SVGAGI. CDR3 coding DNA: TGTGTCAGCAATCCCGGTGCTAGCGGGAGGATCTACGAGCAGTACTTC. Translated, it gives CVSNPGASGRIYEQYF.

Remarks on this clonotype: Being one base from a much bigger clone, this may be a read error. The V and J genes are TRBV4-3 and TRBJ2-3; D may match TRBD1 or TRBD2 (5 bases each). The CDR3 extends over 13 amino acids. Germline V gene lookup returns CDR1 LGHNA and CDR2 YSLEER. V was clipped by 4 bases and J by 2 bases, with 7 bases between them. The CDR3 sequence is CASSRGTTDTQYF. CDR3 sequence (DNA): TGCGCCAGCAGCCGAGGGACCACAGATACGCAGTATTTT.

This chain joins TRBV29-1 and TRBJ2-3; weak D call: TRBD1 (5 bases). This CDR3 is 14 amino acids long. Germline V lookup: CDR1 SQVTM, CDR2 ANQGSEA. The CDR3 DNA reads as TGCAGAGCTACCAGGGATAGGGGCACAGATACGCAGTATTTT. It translates to CRATRDRGTDTQYF.

V usage is TRBV7-9 and J usage is TRBJ2-7; D not certain. Germline V gene data show CDR1 as SEHNR and CDR2 as FQNEAQ (reference sequence). The CDR3 length is 13 residues. V lost 9 bases, J lost 0 bases, and 12 bases lay in between. CDR3 region: CASEDPSSYEQYF. In nucleotides, the CDR3 is TGTGCCAGTGAGGACCCAAGCTCCTACGAGCAGTACTTC.

The genes are TRBV6-5 and TRBJ1-1; TRBD1 matches 8 bases. The germline gives CDR1 MNHEY, CDR2 SVGAGI. J gave up 14 bases and V 7 bases, and 21 bases lay outside the gene matches. The CDR3 spans 15 residues. Here the CDR3 reads CASISQGTGVTGAFF. CDR3 DNA: TGTGCCAGCATTTCACAGGGGACAGGAGTCACTGGAGCGTTCTTT.

About this clonotype itself: Since a much larger clone is just one base distant, this may be a read error. The rearrangement uses TRBV29-1 and TRBJ2-1; no definite D call. V lost 4 bases and J lost 0, with 13 bases in between. The germline gives CDR1 SQVTM, CDR2 ANQGSEA. The CDR3 is 15 residues long. CDR3 amino acids: CSVAGGQNSYNEQFF. The DNA for the CDR3 is TGCAGCGTTGCCGGCGGTCAGAACTCCTACAATGAGCAGTTCTTC.